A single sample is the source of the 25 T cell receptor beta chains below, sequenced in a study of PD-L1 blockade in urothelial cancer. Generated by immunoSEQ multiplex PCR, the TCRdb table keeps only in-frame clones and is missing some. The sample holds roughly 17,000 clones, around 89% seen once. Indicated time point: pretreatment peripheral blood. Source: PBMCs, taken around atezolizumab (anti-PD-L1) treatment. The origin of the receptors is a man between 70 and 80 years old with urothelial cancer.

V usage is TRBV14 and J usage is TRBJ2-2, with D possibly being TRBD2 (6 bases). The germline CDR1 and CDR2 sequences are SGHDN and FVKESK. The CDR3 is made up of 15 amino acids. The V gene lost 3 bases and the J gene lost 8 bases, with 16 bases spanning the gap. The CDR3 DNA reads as TGTGCCAGCAGCCAGGAGATGGGACTCCCAGGGGAGCTGTTTTTT. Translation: CASSQEMGLPGELFF.

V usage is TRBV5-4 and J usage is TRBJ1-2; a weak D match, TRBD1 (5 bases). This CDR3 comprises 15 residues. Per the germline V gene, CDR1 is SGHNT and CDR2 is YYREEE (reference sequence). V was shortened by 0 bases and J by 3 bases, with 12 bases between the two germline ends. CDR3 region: CASSLAGRDYYGYTF. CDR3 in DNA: TGTGCCAGCAGCTTGGCCGGTAGGGACTACTATGGCTACACCTTC.

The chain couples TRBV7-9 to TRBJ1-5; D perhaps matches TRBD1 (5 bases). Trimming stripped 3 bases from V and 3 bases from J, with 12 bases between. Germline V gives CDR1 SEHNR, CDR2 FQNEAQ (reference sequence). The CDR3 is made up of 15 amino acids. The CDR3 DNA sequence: TGTGCCAGCAGCTTGGCTGGGGGGGTCAATCAGCCCCAGCATTTT. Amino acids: CASSLAGGVNQPQHF.

CDR3 sequence: CAWSVMAANTFF. The CDR3, as DNA: TGTGCCTGGAGTGTAATGGCAGCGAATACTTTCTTT. The rearrangement uses TRBV30 and TRBJ1-1; unclear D gene. With 0 bases removed from V and 12 bases from J, the gap between germline ends came to 14 bases. This CDR3 comprises 12 residues. CDR1 is GTSNPN, CDR2 SVGIG, per germline (reference sequence).

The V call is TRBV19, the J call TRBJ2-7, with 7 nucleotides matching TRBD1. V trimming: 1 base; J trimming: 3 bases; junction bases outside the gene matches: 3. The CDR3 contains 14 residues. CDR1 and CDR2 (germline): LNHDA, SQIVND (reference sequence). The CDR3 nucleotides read TGTGCCAGTAGTATAGGGGACAGAAGCTACGAGCAGTACTTC. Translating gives CASSIGDRSYEQYF.

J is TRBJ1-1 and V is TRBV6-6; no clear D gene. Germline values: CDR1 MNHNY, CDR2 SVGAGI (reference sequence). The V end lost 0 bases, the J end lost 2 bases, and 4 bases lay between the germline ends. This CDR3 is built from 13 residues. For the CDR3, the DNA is TGTGCCAGCAGTTACTCACAAAACACTGAAGCTTTCTTT. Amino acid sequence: CASSYSQNTEAFF.

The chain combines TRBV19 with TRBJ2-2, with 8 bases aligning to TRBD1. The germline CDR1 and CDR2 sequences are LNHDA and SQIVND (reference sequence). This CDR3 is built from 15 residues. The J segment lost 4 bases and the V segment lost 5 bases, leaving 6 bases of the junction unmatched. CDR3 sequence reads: CASSPTGASTGELFF. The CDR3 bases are TGTGCCAGTAGTCCGACAGGGGCGAGCACCGGGGAGCTGTTTTTT.

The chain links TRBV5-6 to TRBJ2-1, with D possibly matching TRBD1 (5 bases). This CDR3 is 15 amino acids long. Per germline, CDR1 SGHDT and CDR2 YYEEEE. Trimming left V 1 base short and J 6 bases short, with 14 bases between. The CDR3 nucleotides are TGTGCCAGCAGCTTGTCGTCAGGGTTCCGCAATGAGCAGTTCTTC. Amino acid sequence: CASSLSSGFRNEQFF.

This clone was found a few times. The CDR3 nucleotides are TGTGCCAGTAGTATTGCCAGGTCCTCCTACAATGAGCAGTTCTTC. It yields the protein CASSIARSSYNEQFF. The gene calls are TRBV19 and TRBJ2-1; no clear D. In germline, CDR1 is LNHDA, CDR2 SQIVND (reference sequence). With 3 bases removed from V and 0 bases from J, the gap between germline ends came to 9 bases. The CDR3 has 15 residues.

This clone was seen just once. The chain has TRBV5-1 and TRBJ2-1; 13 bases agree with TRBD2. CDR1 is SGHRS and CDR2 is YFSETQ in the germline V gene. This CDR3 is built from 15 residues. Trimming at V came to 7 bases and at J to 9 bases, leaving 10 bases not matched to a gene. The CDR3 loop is CASGGTSGASGEQFF. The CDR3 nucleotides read TGCGCCAGCGGGGGGACTAGCGGGGCCTCCGGTGAGCAGTTCTTC.

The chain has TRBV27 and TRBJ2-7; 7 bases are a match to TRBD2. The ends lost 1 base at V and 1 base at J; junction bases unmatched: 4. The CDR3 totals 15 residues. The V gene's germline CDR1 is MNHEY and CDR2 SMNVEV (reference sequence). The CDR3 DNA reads TGTGCCAGCAGTTTATTGGGGGGGAGGTCCTACGAGCAGTACTTC. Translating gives CASSLLGGRSYEQYF.

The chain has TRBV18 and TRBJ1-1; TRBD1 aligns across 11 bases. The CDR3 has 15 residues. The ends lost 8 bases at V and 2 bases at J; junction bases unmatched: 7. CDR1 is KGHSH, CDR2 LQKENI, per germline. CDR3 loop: CASQTGTGGNTEAFF. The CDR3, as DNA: TGTGCCAGCCAAACCGGGACAGGGGGAAACACTGAAGCTTTCTTT.

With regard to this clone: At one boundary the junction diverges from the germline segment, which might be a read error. The CDR3 DNA reads as TGTGCCAGCAGCTTAGCGGGTGGCAACTACCATGAGCAGTTCTTC. Its translation is CASSLAGGNYHEQFF. The chain carries TRBV11-2 and TRBJ2-1; D not certain. From germline, CDR1 is SGHAT and CDR2 FQNNGV. The CDR3 spans 15 residues.

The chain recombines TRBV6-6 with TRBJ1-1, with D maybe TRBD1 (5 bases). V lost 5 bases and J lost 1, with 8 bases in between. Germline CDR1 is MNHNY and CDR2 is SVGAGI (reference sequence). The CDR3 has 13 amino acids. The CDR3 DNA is TGTGCCAGCAGTGGACACGCGAACACTGAAGCTTTCTTT. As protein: CASSGHANTEAFF.

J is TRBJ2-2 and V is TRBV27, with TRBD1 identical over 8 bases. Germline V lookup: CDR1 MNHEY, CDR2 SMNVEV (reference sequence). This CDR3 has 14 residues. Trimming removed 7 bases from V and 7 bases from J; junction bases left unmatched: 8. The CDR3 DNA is TGTGCCAGCAAGGTGACAGGGGTCGTCGGGGAGCTGTTTTTT. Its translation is CASKVTGVVGELFF.

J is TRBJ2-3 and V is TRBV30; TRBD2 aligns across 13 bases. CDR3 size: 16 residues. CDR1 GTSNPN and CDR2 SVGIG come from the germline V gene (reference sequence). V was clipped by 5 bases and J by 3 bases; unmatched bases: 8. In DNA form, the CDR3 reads TGTGCCTGGGGACTAGCGGGGGCCAGAAAAACAGATACGCAGTATTTT. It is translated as CAWGLAGARKTDTQYF. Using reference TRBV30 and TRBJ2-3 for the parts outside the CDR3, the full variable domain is SQTIHQWPATLVQPVGSPLSLECTVEGTSNPNLYWYRQAAGRGLQLLFYSVGIGQISSEVPQNLSASRPQDRQFILSSKKLLLSDSGFYLCAWGLAGARKTDTQYFGPGTRLTVL.

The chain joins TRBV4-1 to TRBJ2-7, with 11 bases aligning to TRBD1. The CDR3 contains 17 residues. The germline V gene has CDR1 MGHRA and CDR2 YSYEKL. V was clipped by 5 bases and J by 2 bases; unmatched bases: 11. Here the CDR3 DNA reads TGCGCCAGCAGCTCCTCCAGGGACAGGGGGGCAACCTACGAGCAGTACTTC. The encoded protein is CASSSSRDRGATYEQYF.

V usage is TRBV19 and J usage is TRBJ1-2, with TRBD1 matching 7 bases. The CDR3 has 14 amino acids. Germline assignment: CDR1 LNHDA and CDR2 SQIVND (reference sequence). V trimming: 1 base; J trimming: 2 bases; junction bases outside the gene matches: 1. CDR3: CASSIGQGNYGYTF. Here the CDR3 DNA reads TGTGCCAGTAGTATAGGACAGGGAAACTATGGCTACACCTTC.

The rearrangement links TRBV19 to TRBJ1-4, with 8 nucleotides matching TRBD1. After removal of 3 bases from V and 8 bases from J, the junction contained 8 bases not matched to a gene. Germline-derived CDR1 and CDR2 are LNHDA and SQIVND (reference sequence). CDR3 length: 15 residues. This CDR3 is CASSIFGQGGEKLFF. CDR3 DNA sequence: TGTGCCAGTAGTATCTTTGGACAGGGAGGAGAAAAACTGTTTTTT.

The CDR3 here is CASSGGYNEQFF. The CDR3, as DNA: TGTGCCAGCAGCGGAGGGTACAATGAGCAGTTCTTC. The chain uses TRBV27 and TRBJ2-1, with D possibly matching TRBD2 (6 bases). Trimming pared 6 bases from V and 4 bases from J, leaving 7 bases between. The CDR3 runs 12 residues. CDR1 and CDR2 (germline): MNHEY, SMNVEV (reference sequence).

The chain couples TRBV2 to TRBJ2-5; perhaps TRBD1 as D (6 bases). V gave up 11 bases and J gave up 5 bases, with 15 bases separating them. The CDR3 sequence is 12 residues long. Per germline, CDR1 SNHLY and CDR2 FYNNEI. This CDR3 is CAGGQRPETQYF. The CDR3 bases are TGTGCCGGAGGACAGCGCCCCGAGACCCAGTACTTC.

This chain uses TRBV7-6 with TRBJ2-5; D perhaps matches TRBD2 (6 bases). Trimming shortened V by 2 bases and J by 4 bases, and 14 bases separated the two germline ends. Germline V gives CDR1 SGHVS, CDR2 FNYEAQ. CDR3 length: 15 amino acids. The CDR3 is CASSLFGGAGETQYF. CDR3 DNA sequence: TGTGCCAGCAGCTTATTCGGCGGGGCGGGAGAGACCCAGTACTTC.

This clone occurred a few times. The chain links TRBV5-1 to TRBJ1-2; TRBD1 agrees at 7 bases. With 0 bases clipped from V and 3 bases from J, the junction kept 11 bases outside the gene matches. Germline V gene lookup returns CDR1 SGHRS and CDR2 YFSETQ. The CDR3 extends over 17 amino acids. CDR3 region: CASSLVGQGVIYYGYTF. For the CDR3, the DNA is TGCGCCAGCAGCTTGGTTGGGCAGGGGGTGATTTACTATGGCTACACCTTC. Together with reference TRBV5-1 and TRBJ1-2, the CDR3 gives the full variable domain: KAGVTQTPRYLIKTRGQQVTLSCSPISGHRSVSWYQQTPGQGLQFLFEYFSETQRNKGNFPGRFSGRQFSNSRSEMNVSTLELGDSALYLCASSLVGQGVIYYGYTFGSGTRLTVV.

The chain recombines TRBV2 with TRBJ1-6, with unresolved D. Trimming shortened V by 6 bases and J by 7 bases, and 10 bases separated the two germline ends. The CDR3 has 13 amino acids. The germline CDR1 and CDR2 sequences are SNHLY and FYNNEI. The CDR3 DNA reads TGTGCCAGCAGCGGAGGCGGGAATTCACCCCTCCACTTT. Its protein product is CASSGGGNSPLHF.

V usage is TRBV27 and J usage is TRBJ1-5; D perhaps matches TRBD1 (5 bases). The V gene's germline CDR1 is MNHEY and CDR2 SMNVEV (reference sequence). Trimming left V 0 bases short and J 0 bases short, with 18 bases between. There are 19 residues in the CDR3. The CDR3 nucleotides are TGTGCCAGCAGTTTATCAAGGGGACTCTCTCCAAATAGCAATCAGCCCCAGCATTTT. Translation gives CASSLSRGLSPNSNQPQHF.